The rows below give T cell receptor beta chains drawn from one sample of a study of T cell repertoires in cytomegalovirus infection. The antigens for these receptors are not known. TCRdb processed the reads anew with MiXCR; each CDR3 protein has one entry. The sample contains roughly 700,000 distinct CDR3 sequences, around 31% of which appear only once. The sequenced sample was cultured PBMCs, obtained from culture after CMV antigen stimulation. These receptors originate from a human donor in good health (CMV status not recorded). Some clones in this sample may be carry-over from other donors' samples. Both conserved end residues are part of each CDR3. The D gene is left open where the match is weak. Clone size, where shown, is once, few, many, or a class for clones that have expanded.

abundance | j_gene | v_gene | d_gene | CDR3nt | CDR3aa
many | TRBJ2-2 | TRBV7-2 | TRBD2 | TGTGCCAGCAGCTATAGCGGGATATGGGGGGAGCTGTTTTTT | CASSYSGIWGELFF
- | TRBJ2-5 | TRBV10-2 | - | TGCGCCAGCAGTGACTTATCGGGCGGAGAGACCCAGTACTTC | CASSDLSGGETQYF
many | TRBJ1-5 | TRBV6-1 | TRBD1 | TGTGCCAGCAGCTGGGACAGGGGAAATCAGCCCCAGCATTTT | CASSWDRGNQPQHF
many | TRBJ2-7 | TRBV7-2 | - | TGTGCCAGCAGCTTAGGTCTCCACTCCTACGAGCAGTACTTC | CASSLGLHSYEQYF
- | TRBJ1-2 | TRBV27 | - | TGTGCCAGCAGTTTATCCCTCGACAGCTATGGCTACACCTTC | CASSLSLDSYGYTF
few | TRBJ1-5 | TRBV19 | - | TGTGCCAGTAGTACTCGGGCCCGTCGGCCCCAGCATTTT | CASSTRARRPQHF
- | TRBJ2-7 | TRBV19 | - | TGTGCCAGTAGTATTGGGACGGAAAGCTCCTACGAGCAGTACTTC | CASSIGTESSYEQYF
- | TRBJ2-7 | TRBV7-6 | - | TGTGCCAGCAGCTTTGCTGGGGCAGAGCAGTACTTC | CASSFAGAEQYF
many | TRBJ1-1 | TRBV6-1 | - | TGTGCCAGCAGTGAAAGGGGGAACACTGAAGCTTTCTTT | CASSERGNTEAFF
few | TRBJ2-1 | TRBV6-5 | - | TGTGCCAGCGCATCTCTTCGGGAGTACAATGAGCAGTTCTTC | CASASLREYNEQFF
- | TRBJ1-3 | TRBV28 | - | TGTGCCAGCAGTTTGAGCCCGTTACTCCTAGGCATCTCTGGAAACACCATATATTTT | CASSLSPLLLGISGNTIYF
- | TRBJ1-5 | TRBV28 | - | TGTGCCAGCAGTTTAGGTGGTGCGGGCGGCCCCCAGCATTTT | CASSLGGAGGPQHF
- | TRBJ2-5 | TRBV7-9 | TRBD2 | TGTGCCAGCAGCTTAACGGGACTAGCGGGAGTGATCGAGACCCAGTACTTC | CASSLTGLAGVIETQYF
once | TRBJ2-3 | TRBV4-3 | - | TGCGCCAGCAGCGGAGGCAAAGGCACAGATACGCAGTATTTT | CASSGGKGTDTQYF
- | TRBJ2-3 | TRBV10-3 | TRBD2 | TGTGCCATCGCCTCTAGCGGGGTAGGGGCAGATACGCAGTATTTT | CAIASSGVGADTQYF
- | TRBJ1-6 | TRBV11-2 | - | TGTGCCAGCAGCCGTGGGTCTTGGGGACGTTTAAATTCACCCCTCCACTTT | CASSRGSWGRLNSPLHF
- | TRBJ1-5 | TRBV11-2 | - | TGTGCCAGCAGCGTCCACCGCGCCGGTCGGCCCCAGCATTTT | CASSVHRAGRPQHF
- | TRBJ1-3 | TRBV7-4 | - | TGTGCCAGCAGCGGGGACGATGGTCTCACTGGAAACACCATATATTTT | CASSGDDGLTGNTIYF
few | TRBJ1-5 | TRBV6-1 | TRBD1 | TGTGCCAGCAGAGAGACAGGGGGCGATCAGCCCCAGCATTTT | CASRETGGDQPQHF
- | TRBJ2-1 | TRBV6-2/TRBV6-3 | - | TGTGCCAGCAGTTCTACTCTCATCTCCTACAATGAGCAGTTCTTC | CASSSTLISYNEQFF
- | TRBJ2-5 | TRBV5-4 | TRBD1 | TGTGCCAGCAGCCCAGTTAGGGGGCGAATACAAGAGACCCAGTACTTC | CASSPVRGRIQETQYF
- | TRBJ1-5 | TRBV6-2/TRBV6-3 | - | TGTGCCAGCAGTTACCGGGGGCAGGGACAGCCCCAGCATTTT | CASSYRGQGQPQHF
few | TRBJ2-5 | TRBV7-9 | - | TGTGCCAGCACCCCGGGGAACCAAGAGACCCAGTACTTC | CASTPGNQETQYF
few | TRBJ1-2 | TRBV7-2 | - | TGTGCCAGCAGCTTAGTGGCAATCGGGCATAACTATGGCTACACCTTC | CASSLVAIGHNYGYTF
few | TRBJ2-5 | TRBV11-2 | TRBD1 | TGTGCCAGCAGACGCCGGGACAGGGGGGAGACCCAGTACTTC | CASRRRDRGETQYF
- | TRBJ1-5 | TRBV11-1 | - | TGTGCCAGCAGTCCCGGTGAGAATCAGCCCCAGCATTTT | CASSPGENQPQHF
few | TRBJ2-1 | TRBV7-2 | TRBD1 | TGTGCCAGCAGCCCTACCGGACAGGGGGCCTACAATGAGCAGTTCTTC | CASSPTGQGAYNEQFF